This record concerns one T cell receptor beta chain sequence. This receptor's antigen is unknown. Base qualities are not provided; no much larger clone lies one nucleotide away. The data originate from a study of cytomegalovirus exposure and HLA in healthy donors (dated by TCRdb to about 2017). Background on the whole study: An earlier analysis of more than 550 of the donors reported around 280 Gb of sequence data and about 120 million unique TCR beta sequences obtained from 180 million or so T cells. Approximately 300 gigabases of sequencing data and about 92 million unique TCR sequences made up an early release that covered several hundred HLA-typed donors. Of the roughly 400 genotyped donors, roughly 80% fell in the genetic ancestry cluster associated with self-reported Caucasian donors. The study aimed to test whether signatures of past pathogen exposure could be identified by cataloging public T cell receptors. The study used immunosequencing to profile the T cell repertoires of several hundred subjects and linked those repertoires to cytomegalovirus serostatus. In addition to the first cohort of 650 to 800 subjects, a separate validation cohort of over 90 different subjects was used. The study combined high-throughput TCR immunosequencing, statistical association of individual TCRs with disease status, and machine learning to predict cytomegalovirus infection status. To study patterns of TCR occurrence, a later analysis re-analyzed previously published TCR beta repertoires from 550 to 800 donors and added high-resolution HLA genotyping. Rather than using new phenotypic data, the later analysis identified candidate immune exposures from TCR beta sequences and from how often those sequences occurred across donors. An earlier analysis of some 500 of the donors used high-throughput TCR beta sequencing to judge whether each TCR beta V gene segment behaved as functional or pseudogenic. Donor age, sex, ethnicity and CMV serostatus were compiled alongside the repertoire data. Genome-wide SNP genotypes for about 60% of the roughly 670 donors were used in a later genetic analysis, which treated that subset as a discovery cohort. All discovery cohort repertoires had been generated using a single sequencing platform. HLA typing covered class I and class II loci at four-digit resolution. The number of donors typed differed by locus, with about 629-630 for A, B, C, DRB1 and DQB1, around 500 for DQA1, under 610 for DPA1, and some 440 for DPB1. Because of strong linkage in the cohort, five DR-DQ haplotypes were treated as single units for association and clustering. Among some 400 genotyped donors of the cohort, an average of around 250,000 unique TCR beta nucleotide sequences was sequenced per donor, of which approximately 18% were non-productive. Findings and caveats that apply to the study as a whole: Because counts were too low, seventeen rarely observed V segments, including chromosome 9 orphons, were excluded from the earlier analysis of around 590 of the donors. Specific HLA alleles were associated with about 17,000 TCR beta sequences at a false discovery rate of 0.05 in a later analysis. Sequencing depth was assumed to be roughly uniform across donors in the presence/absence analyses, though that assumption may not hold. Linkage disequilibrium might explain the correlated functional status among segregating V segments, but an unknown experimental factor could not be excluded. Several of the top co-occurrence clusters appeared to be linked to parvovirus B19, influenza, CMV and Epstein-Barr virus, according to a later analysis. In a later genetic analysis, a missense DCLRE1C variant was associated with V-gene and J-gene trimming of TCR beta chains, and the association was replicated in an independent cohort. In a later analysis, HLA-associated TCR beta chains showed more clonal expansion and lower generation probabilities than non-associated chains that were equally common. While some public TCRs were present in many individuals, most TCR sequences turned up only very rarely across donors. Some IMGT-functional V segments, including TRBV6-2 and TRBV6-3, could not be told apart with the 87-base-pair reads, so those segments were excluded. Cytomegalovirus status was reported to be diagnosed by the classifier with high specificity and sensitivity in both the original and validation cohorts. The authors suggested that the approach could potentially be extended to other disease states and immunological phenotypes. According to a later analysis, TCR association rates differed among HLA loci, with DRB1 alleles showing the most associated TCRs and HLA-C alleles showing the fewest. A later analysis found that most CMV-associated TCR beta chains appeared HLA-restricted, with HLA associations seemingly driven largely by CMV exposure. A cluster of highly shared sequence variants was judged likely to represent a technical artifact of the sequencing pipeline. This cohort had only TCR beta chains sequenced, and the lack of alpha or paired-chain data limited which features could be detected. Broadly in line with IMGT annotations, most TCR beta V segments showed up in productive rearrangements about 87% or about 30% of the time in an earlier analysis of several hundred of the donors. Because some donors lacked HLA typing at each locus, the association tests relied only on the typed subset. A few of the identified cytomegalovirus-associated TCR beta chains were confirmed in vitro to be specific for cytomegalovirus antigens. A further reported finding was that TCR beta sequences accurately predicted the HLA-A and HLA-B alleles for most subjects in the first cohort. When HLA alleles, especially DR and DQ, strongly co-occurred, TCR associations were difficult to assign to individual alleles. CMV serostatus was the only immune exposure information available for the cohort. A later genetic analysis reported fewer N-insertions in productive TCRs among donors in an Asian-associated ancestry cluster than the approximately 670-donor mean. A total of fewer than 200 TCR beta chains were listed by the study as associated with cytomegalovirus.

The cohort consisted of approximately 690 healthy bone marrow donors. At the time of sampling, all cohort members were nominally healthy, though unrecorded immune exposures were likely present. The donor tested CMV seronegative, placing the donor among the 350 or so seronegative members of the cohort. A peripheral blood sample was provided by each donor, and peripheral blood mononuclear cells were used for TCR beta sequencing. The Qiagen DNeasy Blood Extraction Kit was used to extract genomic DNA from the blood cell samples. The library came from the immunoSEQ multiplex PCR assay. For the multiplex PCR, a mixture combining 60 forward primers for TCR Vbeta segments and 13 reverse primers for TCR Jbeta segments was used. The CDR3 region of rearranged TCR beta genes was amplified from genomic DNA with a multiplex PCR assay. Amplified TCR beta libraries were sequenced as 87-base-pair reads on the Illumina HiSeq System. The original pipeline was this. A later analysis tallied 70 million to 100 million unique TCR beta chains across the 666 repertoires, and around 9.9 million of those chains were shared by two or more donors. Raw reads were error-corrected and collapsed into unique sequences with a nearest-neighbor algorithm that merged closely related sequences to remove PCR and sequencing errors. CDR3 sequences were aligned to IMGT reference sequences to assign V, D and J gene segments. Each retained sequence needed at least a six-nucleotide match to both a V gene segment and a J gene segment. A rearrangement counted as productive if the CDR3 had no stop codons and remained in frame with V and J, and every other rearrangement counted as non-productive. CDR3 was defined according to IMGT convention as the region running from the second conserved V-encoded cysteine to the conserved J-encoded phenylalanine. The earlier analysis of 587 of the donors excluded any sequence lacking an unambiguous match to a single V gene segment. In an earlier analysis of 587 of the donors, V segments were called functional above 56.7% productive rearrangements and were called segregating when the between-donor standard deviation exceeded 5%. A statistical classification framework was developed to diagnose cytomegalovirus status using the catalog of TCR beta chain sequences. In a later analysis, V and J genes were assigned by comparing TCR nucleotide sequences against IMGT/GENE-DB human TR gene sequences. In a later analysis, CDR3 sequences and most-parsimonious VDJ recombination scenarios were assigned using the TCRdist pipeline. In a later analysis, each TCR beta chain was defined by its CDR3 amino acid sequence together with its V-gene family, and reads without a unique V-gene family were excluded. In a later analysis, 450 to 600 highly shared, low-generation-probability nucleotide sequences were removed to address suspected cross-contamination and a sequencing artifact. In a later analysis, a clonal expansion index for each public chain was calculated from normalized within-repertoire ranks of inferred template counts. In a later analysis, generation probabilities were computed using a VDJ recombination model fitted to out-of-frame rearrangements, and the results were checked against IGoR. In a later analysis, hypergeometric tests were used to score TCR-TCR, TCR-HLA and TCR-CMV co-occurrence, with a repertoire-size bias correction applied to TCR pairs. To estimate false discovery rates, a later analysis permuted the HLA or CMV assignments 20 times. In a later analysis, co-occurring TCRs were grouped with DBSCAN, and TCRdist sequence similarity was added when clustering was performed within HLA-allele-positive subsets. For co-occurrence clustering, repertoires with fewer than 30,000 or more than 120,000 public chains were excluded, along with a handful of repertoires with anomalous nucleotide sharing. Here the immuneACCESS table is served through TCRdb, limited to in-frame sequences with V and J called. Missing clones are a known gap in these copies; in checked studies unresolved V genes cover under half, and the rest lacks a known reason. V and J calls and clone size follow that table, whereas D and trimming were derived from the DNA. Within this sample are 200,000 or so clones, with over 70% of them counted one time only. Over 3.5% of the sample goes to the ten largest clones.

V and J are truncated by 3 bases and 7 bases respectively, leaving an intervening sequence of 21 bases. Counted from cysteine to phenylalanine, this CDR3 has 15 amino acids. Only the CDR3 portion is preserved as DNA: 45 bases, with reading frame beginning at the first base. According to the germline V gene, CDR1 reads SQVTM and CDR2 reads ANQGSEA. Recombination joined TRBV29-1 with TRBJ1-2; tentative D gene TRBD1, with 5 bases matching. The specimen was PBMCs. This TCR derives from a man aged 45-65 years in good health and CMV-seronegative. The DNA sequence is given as TGCAGCGTTGATGGGCCCGGCAGGGCCCCGAGTGGCTACACCTTC. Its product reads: CSVDGPGRAPSGYTF.